The clone carrying this T cell receptor (beta chain) was seen a handful of times. The sample belongs to a study of cytomegalovirus exposure and HLA in healthy donors. Primers included in the PCR were 60 Vbeta and 13 Jbeta primers. Sequenced by immunoSEQ multiplex PCR; TCRdb stores in-frame clones only, minus some. The data contain around 150,000 clones, roughly 70% of them singletons. This TCR came from a man aged 40-50 years in good health and CMV-seronegative. Sequencing was performed on PBMCs.

This chain's CDR3 is CASSLLTPGLAPGDTQYF. The DNA of the CDR3 is TGTGCCAGCAGTTTACTAACACCGGGACTAGCCCCGGGAGATACGCAGTATTTT. The rearrangement uses TRBV27 and TRBJ2-3; 9 nucleotides line up with TRBD2. With V trimmed by 2 bases and J by 5 bases, 14 bases remained unmatched. CDR3 size: 18 residues. Germline V gene lookup returns CDR1 MNHEY and CDR2 SMNVEV (reference sequence).